This entry concerns a single T cell receptor (beta chain). What it binds is not known. The data stem from a study of molecular identifiers for immune sequencing clone quantification. Study-level information: The replicates split RNA from roughly 20,000 or 100,000 naive CD8 cells five ways and sequenced four.

A CD8+CD4-CCR7+CD45RA+ gate was used to sort naive CD8 T cells. Study-level findings and limits: Clonotypes surpassing 20 RNA copies contained over 98% of effector molecules, versus under 1% in naive cells.

The germline gives CDR1 LNHNV, CDR2 YYDKDF (reference sequence). V was trimmed by 0 bases and J by 2 bases, leaving 13 bases between them. The CDR3 extends over 16 amino acids. Methods described previously were used for bulk TCR libraries, and listed TCR primers were applied. MiXCR, applied by TCRdb to the PCR reads, yields one record per CDR3 protein. The table shows roughly 630,000 distinct CDR3 sequences, with around 25% occurring only once. This sequence joins TRBV15 and TRBJ1-2, with D possibly being TRBD1 (5 bases). The receptor's source is a human donor in good health. Some libraries in this study had Jurkat cell RNA spiked in. The specimen was naive CD8+ T cells from blood, with Jurkat cell RNA spiked in. Subset specified: FACS-sorted CD8+CD4-CCR7+CD45RA+ naive T cells. CDR3 in amino acids: CATSREAGSVNYGYTF. CDR3 sequence (DNA): TGTGCCACCAGCAGAGAGGCAGGGAGTGTCAACTATGGCTACACCTTC.